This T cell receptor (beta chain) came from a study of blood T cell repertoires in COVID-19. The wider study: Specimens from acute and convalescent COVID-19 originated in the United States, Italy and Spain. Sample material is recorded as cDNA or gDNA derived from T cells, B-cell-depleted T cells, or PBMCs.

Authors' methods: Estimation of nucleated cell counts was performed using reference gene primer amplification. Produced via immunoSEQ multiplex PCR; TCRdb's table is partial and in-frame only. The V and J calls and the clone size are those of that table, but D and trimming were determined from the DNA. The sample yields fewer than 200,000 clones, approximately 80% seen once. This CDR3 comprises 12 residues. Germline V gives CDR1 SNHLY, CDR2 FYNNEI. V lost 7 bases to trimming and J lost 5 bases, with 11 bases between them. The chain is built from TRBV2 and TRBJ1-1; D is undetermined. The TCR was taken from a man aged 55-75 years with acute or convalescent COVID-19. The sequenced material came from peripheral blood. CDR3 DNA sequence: TGTGCCAGCAACGGAGGGAGGACTGAAGCTTTCTTT. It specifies CASNGGRTEAFF.